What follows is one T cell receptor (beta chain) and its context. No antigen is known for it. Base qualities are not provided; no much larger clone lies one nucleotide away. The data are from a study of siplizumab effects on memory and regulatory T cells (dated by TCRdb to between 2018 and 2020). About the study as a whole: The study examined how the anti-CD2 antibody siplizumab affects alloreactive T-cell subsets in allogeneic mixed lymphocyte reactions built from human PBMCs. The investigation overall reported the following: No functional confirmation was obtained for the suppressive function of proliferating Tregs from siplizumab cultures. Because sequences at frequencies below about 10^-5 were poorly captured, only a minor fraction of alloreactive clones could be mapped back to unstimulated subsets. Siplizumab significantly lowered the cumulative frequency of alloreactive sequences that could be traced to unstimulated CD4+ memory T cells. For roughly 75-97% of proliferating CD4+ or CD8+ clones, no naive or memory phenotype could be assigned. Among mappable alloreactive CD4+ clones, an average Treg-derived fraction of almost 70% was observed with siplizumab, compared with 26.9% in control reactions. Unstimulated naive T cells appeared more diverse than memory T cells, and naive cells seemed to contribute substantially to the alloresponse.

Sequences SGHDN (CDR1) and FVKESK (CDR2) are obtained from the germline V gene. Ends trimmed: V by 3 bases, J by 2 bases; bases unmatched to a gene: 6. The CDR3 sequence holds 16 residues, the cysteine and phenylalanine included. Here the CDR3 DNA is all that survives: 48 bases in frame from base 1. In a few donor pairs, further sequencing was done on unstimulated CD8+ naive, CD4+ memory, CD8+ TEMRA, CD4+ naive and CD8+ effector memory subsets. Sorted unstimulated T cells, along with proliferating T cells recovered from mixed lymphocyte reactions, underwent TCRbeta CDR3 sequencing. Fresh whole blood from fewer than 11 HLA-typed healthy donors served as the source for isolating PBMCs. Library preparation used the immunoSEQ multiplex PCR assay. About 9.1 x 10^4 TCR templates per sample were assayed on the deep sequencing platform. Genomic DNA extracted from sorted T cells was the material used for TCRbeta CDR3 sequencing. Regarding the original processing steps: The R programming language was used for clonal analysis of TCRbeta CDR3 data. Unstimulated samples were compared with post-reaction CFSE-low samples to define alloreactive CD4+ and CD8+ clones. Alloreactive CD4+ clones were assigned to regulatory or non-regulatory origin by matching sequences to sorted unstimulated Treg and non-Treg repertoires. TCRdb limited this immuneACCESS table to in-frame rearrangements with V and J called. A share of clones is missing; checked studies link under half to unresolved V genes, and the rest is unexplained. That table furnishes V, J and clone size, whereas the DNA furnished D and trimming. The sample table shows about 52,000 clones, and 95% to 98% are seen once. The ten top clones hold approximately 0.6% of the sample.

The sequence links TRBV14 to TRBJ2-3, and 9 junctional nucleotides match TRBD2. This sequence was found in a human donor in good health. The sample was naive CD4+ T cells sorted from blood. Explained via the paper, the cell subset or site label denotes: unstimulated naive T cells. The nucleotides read TGTGCCAGCAGCCACGGCGGGAGGGCCAACACAGATACGCAGTATTTT. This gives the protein CASSHGGRANTDTQYF. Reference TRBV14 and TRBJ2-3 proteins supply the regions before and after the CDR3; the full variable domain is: EAGVTQFPSHSVIEKGQTVTLRCDPISGHDNLYWYRRVMGKEIKFLLHFVKESKQDESGMPNNRFLAERTGGTYSTLKVQPAELEDSGVYFCASSHGGRANTDTQYFGPGTRLTVL.